These T cell receptor beta chains were read from a single sample in a study of blood T cell repertoires in COVID-19. The assay was immunoSEQ multiplex PCR, and TCRdb's table has in-frame clones only and misses some. The table lists approximately 300,000 clones, 90% of them singletons. Sequenced sample: PBMCs or T cells enriched from blood (not recorded which). The receptor set was obtained from a woman in her 30s who had been exposed to COVID-19. The CDR3 runs from the conserved cysteine through the conserved F or W. Fields, in order: CDR3 protein, V gene.

CDR3aa: CASSQAETLPSGYTF
v_gene: TRBV4-1

CDR3aa: CASTPGQGARYGYTF
v_gene: TRBV6-5

CDR3aa: CASSLKGRGGIETQYF
v_gene: TRBV2

CDR3aa: CASSIGHSQPQHF
v_gene: TRBV5-1

CDR3aa: CASGLPGITNYGYTF
v_gene: TRBV30

CDR3aa: CAAGAESPSGANVLTF
v_gene: TRBV30

CDR3aa: CASTGTLANTGELFF
v_gene: TRBV19

CDR3aa: CASCPERGGGYGYTF
v_gene: TRBV6-5

CDR3aa: CASSLATGANTEAFF
v_gene: TRBV7-2

CDR3aa: CASSEGRANYGYTF
v_gene: TRBV6-1

CDR3aa: CASSVDGQGQYGYTF
v_gene: TRBV9

CDR3aa: CSVALLKNTEAFF
v_gene: TRBV29-1

CDR3aa: CASSWTGSETQYF
v_gene: TRBV5-6

CDR3aa: CASSPLGTEDSQPQHF
v_gene: TRBV27

CDR3aa: CASSWGSGGSPNEKLFF
v_gene: TRBV5-6

CDR3aa: CASSRRTGSYGYTF
v_gene: TRBV13

CDR3aa: CASNQWAVTNYGYTF
v_gene: TRBV6-6

CDR3aa: CASSLSGSNTEAFF
v_gene: TRBV18

CDR3aa: CAWSPDRGSYNSPLHF
v_gene: TRBV30

CDR3aa: CATSRAAGTGELFF
v_gene: TRBV15

CDR3aa: CASSLVQGADGYTF
v_gene: TRBV7-9

CDR3aa: CASSSTTGEQYF
v_gene: TRBV13

CDR3aa: CASSLGQSNTGELFF
v_gene: TRBV5-8

CDR3aa: CASSSGRQGPAYEQYF
v_gene: TRBV7-9

CDR3aa: CASSLNFRDTQYF
v_gene: TRBV7-9

CDR3aa: CASNGQGLNTEAFF
v_gene: TRBV11-3

CDR3aa: CASSPRHGRDEQFF
v_gene: TRBV7-2

CDR3aa: CAGHSPGLDTEAFF
v_gene: TRBV28

CDR3aa: CASSPSQGPLGLPQHF
v_gene: TRBV4-1

CDR3aa: CASSSASGGHLYEQYF
v_gene: TRBV5-6

CDR3aa: CASSSLRETQYF
v_gene: TRBV6-2/TRBV6-3

CDR3aa: CASSLRQSSQETQYF
v_gene: TRBV4-1

CDR3aa: CATSRDWPAKAGELFF
v_gene: TRBV15

CDR3aa: CASSHGAGELFF
v_gene: TRBV3-1/TRBV3-2

CDR3aa: CASSWFASSYEQYF
v_gene: TRBV13

CDR3aa: CASSAGTGPYEQYF
v_gene: TRBV7-9

CDR3aa: CASSSWGLAGDQETQYF
v_gene: TRBV7-2

CDR3aa: CASRYGGKAFF
v_gene: TRBV6-5